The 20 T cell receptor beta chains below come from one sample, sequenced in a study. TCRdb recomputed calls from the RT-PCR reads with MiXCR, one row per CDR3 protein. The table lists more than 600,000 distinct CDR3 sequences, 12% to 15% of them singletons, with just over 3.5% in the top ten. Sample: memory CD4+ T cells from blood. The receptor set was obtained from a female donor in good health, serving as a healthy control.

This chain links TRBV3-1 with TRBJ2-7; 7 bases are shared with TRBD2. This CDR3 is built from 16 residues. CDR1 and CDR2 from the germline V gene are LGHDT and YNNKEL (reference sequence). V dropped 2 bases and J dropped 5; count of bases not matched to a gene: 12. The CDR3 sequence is CASSQRAGSPGDEQYF. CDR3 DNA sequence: TGTGCCAGCAGCCAAAGAGCGGGAAGCCCCGGGGACGAGCAGTACTTC.

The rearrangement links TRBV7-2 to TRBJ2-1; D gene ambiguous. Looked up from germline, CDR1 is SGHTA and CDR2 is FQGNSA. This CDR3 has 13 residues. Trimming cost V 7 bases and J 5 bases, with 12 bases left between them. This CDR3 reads CASTEYYDNEQFF. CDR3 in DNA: TGTGCCAGCACCGAATACTATGACAATGAGCAGTTCTTC.

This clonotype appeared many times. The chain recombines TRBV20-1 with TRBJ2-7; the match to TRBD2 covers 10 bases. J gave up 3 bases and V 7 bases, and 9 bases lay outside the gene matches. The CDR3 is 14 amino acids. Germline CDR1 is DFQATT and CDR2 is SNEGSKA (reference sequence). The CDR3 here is CSVNRGLADYEQYF. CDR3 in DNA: TGCAGTGTCAACCGCGGACTAGCGGACTACGAGCAGTACTTC.

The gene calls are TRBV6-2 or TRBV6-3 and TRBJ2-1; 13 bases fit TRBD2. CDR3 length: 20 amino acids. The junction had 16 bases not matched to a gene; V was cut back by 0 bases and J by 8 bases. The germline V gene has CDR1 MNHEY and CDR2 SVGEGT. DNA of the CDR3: TGTGCCAGCAGTTACTCGATCACTAGCGGGAGGGCAGTCCCCCTGGATGAGCAGTTCTTC. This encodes CASSYSITSGRAVPLDEQFF.

CDR3 in amino acids: CAISSNRDLKAFF. The CDR3 DNA follows: TGTGCCATCAGTTCGAACAGGGATCTGAAAGCTTTCTTT. The J gene is TRBJ1-1, the V gene TRBV10-3, with D possibly being TRBD1 (6 bases). The germline CDR1 and CDR2 sequences are ENHRY and SYGVKD. Deletions cut 5 bases from V and 9 bases from J, with 16 bases between. This CDR3 contains 13 residues.

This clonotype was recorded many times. The CDR3 spells CSVGLTSGLTSTDTQYF. In nucleotides, the CDR3 is TGCAGCGTTGGCTTGACTAGCGGGTTGACTAGCACAGATACGCAGTATTTT. This rearrangement joins TRBV29-1 to TRBJ2-3, with 10 bases fitting TRBD2. The germline CDR1 and CDR2 sequences are SQVTM and ANQGSEA. The CDR3 covers 17 residues. Trimming cost V 4 bases and J 0 bases; bases outside gene matches: 10.

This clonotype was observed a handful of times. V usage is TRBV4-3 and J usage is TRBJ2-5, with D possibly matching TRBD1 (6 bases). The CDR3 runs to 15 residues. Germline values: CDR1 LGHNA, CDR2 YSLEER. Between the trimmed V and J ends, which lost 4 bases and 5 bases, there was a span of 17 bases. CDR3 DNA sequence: TGCGCCAGCAGCCCCCCGTGTGGGGGCGGGGAGACCCAGTACTTC. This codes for CASSPPCGGGETQYF.

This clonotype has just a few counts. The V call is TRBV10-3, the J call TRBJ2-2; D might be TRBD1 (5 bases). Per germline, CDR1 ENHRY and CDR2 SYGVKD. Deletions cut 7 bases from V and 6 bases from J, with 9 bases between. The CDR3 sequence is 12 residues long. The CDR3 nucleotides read TGTGCCATCACCACAGGAGCCGGGGAGCTGTTTTTT. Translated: CAITTGAGELFF.

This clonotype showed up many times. Here the CDR3 DNA reads TGCGCCAGCAGCCTCCAGGTAGCGGGCAATGAGCAGTTCTTC. It codes for CASSLQVAGNEQFF. The genes are TRBV4-1 and TRBJ2-1; 7 bases map to TRBD2. This CDR3 contains 14 residues. The germline V gene encodes CDR1 MGHRA and CDR2 YSYEKL. J was trimmed by 6 bases and V by 4 bases; bases with no gene match: 6.

CDR3 in DNA: TGCAGTGCTAGAGATCCGGGGAGGGCGGGGAATGAGCAGTTCTTC. Its protein is CSARDPGRAGNEQFF. This sequence joins TRBV20-1 and TRBJ2-1; TRBD2 matches at 7 bases. With V trimmed by 0 bases and J by 7 bases, 9 bases remained unmatched. Per germline, CDR1 DFQATT and CDR2 SNEGSKA (reference sequence). This CDR3 contains 15 residues.

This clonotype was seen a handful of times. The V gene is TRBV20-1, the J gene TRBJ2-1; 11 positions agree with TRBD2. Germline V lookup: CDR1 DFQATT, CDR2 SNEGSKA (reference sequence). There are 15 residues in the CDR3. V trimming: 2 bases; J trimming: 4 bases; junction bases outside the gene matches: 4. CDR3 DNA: TGCAGTGCTAGATTAGCGGGAGGGTGGTACAATGAGCAGTTCTTC. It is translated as CSARLAGGWYNEQFF.

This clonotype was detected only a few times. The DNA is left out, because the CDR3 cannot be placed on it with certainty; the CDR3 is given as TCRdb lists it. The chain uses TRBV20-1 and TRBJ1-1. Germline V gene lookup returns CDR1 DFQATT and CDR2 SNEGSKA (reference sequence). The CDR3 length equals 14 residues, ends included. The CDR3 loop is CSVPFGAVRLEAFF.

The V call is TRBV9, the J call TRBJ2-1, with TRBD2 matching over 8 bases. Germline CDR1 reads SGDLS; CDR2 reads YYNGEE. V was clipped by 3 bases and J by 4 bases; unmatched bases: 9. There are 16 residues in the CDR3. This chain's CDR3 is CASSAHSGNTYNEQFF. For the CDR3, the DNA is TGTGCCAGCAGCGCCCATAGCGGGAACACTTACAATGAGCAGTTCTTC.

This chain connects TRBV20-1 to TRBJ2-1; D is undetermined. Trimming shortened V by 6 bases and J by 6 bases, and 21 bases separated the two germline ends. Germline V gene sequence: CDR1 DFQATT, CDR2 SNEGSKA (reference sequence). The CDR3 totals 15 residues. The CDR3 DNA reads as TGCAGTGCGCAAAATAGAAGGGTGAAGGTCAATGAGCAGTTCTTC. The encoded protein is CSAQNRRVKVNEQFF.

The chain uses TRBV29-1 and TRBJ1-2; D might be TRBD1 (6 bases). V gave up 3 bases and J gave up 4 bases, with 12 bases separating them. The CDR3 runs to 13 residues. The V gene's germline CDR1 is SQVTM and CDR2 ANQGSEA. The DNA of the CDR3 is TGCAGCGTTGACAGGGGCATCGGCTATGGCTACACCTTC. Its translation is CSVDRGIGYGYTF.

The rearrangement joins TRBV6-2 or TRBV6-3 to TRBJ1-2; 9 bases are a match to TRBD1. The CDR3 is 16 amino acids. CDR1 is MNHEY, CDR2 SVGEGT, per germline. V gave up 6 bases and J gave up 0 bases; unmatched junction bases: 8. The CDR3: CASRRTGQGTNYGYTF. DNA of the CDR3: TGTGCCAGCAGGCGGACGGGACAGGGAACTAACTATGGCTACACCTTC.

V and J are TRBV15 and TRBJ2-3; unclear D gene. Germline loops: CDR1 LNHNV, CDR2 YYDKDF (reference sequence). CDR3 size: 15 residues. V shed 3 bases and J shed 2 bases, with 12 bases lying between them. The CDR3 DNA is TGTGCCACCAGCAGCCCGACATCCTTCACAGATACGCAGTATTTT. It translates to CATSSPTSFTDTQYF.

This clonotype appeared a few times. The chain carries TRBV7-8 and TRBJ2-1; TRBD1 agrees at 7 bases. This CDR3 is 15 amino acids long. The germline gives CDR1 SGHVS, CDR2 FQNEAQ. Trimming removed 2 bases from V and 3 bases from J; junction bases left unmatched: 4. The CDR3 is CASSLTGANYNEQFF. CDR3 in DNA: TGTGCCAGCAGCTTAACAGGGGCCAACTACAATGAGCAGTTCTTC.

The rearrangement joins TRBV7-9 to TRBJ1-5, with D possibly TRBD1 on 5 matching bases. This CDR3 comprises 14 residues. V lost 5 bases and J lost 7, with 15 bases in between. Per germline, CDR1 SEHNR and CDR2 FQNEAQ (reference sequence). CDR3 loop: CASSLDNFGQPQHF. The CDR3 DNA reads TGTGCCAGCAGCCTGGACAATTTTGGCCAGCCCCAGCATTTT.

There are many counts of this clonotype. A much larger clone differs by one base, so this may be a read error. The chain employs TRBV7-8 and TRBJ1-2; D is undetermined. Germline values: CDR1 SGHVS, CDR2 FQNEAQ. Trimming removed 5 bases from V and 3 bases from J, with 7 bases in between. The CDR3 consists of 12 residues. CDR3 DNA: TGTGCCAGCAGCCCTGCTGACTATGGCTACACCTTC. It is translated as CASSPADYGYTF.